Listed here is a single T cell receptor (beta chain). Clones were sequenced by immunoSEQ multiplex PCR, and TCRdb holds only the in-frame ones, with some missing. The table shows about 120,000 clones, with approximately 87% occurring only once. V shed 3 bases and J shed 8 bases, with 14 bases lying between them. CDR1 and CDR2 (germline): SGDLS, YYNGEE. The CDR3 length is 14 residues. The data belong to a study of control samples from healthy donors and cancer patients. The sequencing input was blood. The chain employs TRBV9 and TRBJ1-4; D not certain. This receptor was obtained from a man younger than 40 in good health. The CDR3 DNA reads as TGTGCCAGCAGCGCAACCCCCCGTGCGGAAAAACTGTTTTTT. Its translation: CASSATPRAEKLFF.